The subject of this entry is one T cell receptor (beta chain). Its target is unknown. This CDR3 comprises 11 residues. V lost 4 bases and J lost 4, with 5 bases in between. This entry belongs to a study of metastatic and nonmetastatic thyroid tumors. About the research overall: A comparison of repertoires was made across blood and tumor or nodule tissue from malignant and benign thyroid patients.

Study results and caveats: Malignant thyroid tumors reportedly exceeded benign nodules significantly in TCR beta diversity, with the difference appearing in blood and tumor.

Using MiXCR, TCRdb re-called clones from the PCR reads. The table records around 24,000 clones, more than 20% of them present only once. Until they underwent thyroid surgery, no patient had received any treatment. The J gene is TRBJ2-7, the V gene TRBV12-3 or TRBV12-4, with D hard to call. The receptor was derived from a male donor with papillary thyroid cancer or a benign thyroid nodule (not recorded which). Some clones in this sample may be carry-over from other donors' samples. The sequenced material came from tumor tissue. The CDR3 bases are TGTGCCAGCAGTTCCTTTTACGAGCAGTACTTC. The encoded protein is CASSSFYEQYF.